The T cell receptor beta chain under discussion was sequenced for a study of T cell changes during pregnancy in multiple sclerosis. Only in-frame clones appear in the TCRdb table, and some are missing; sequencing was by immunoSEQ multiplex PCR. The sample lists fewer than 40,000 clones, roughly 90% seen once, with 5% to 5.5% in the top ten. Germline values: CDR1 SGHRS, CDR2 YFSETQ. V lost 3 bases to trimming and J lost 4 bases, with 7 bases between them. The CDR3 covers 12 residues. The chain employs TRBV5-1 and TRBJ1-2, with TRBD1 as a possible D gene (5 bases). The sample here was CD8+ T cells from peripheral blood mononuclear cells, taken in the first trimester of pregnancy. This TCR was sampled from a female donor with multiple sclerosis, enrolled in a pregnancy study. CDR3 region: CASSSDSYGYTF. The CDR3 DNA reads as TGCGCCAGCAGCTCAGACAGCTATGGCTACACCTTC. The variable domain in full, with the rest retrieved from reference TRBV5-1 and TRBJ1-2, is KAGVTQTPRYLIKTRGQQVTLSCSPISGHRSVSWYQQTPGQGLQFLFEYFSETQRNKGNFPGRFSGRQFSNSRSEMNVSTLELGDSALYLCASSSDSYGYTFGSGTRLTVV.